The entry below gives a single TCR beta chain sequence along with its context. This specimen comes from a study of T cells expressing NK-cell markers. The CDR3 contains 14 residues. CDR1 MGHRA and CDR2 YSYEKL come from the germline V gene. TCRdb re-called the 5' RACE reads and shows each CDR3 protein once, DNA omitted. The sample table sets out 250,000 to 300,000 distinct CDR3 sequences. Specimen: blood T cells: a sorted CD56 or NKG2C T cell subset, CD4+ or CD8+ T cells, or bulk PBMC T cells (not recorded which). The chain carries TRBV4-1 and TRBJ1-4. This sequence originates from a man aged 18 to 30 in good health. The CDR3 loop reads CASSQDPLGEKLFF.